This T cell receptor beta chain was captured by sequencing in a study of blood T cells in healthy people across ages. Peripheral blood, about 10 milliliters per donor, was collected. Primed by a sample-barcoded 5' primer and a J-beta primer mix, a second PCR proceeded for about 7 to 12 cycles. TCRdb re-derived calls from the 5' RACE reads in MiXCR, one entry per CDR3 protein. The sample shows roughly 2 million distinct CDR3 sequences, about 49% of them seen only once. Study conclusions and caveats: Any changes in expanded clonotypes were possibly confounded, as donor CMV status remained unknown. Whereas aged donors had fewer naive CD4+ cells, long-lived donors had more of them and higher diversity. As age increased, TCR beta diversity per million T cells fell in a roughly linear fashion.

Remarks on this clonotype: No antigen is known for it.

Trimming left V 5 bases short and J 6 bases short, with 15 bases between. This CDR3 comprises 14 residues. CDR1 and CDR2 (germline): SGHVS, FQNEAQ. The rearrangement joins TRBV7-8 to TRBJ2-3, with no clear D. This receptor was taken from a middle-aged woman in good health. Sequenced input: blood. The CDR3 here is CASSPEKGFDTQYF. The CDR3 region has the DNA TGTGCCAGCAGCCCCGAGAAAGGCTTTGATACGCAGTATTTT.